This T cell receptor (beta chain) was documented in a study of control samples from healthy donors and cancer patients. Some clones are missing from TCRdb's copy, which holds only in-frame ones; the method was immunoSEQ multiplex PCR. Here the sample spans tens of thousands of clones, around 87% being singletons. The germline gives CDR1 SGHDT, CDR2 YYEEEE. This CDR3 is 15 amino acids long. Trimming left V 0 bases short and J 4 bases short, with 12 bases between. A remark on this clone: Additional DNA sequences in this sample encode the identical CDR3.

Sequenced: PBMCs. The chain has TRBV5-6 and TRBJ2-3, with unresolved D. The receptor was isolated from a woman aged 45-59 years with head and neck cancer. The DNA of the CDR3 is TGTGCCAGCAGCTTGGGGGGTCCTGGGGCAGATACGCAGTATTTT. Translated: CASSLGGPGADTQYF.